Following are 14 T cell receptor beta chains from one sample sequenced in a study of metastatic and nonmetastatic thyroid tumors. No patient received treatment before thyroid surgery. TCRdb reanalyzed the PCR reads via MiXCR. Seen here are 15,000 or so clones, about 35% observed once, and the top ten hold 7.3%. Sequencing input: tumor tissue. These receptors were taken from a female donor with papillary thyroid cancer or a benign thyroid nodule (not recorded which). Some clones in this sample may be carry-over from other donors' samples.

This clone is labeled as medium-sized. The CDR3 region is CASSELAGLASTDTQYF. CDR3 DNA: TGTGCCAGCAGTGAACTAGCGGGCCTCGCTAGCACAGATACGCAGTATTTT. The rearrangement links TRBV6-1 to TRBJ2-3, with 8 bases fitting TRBD2. CDR1 and CDR2 (germline): MNHNS, SASEGT. The CDR3 length is 17 residues. Trimming at V came to 2 bases and at J to 0 bases, leaving 7 bases not matched to a gene.

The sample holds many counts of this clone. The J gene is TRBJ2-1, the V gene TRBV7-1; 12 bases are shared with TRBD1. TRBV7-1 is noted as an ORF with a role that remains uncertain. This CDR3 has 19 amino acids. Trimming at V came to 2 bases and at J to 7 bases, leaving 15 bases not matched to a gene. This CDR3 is CASSSQPHGTGGVANEQFF. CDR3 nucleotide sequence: TGTGCCAGCAGCTCACAACCCCACGGGACAGGGGGCGTCGCGAATGAGCAGTTCTTC.

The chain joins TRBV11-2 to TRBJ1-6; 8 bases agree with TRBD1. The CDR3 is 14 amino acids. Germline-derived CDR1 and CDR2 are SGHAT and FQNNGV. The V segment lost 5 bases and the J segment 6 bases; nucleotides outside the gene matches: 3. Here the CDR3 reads CASSLGQGNSPLHF. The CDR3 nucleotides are TGTGCCAGCAGCCTCGGACAGGGTAATTCACCCCTCCACTTT. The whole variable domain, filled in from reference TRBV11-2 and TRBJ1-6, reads EAGVAQSPRYKIIEKRQSVAFWCNPISGHATLYWYQQILGQGPKLLIQFQNNGVVDDSQLPKDRFSAERLKGVDSTLKIQPAKLEDSAVYLCASSLGQGNSPLHFGNGTRLTVT.

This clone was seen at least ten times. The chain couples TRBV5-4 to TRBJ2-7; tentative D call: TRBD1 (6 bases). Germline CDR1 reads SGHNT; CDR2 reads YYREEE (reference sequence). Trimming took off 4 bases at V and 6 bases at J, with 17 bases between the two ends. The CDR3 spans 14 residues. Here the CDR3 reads CASSLPGEGSEQYF. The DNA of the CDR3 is TGTGCCAGCAGCCTACCAGGGGAAGGAAGCGAGCAGTACTTC.

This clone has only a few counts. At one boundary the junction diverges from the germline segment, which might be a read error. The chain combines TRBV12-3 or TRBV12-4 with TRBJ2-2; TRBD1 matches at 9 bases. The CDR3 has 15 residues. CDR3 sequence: CASGQQGAGTVELFF. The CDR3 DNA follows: TGTGCCAGCGGGCAACAGGGGGCGGGCACCGTGGAGCTGTTTTTT.

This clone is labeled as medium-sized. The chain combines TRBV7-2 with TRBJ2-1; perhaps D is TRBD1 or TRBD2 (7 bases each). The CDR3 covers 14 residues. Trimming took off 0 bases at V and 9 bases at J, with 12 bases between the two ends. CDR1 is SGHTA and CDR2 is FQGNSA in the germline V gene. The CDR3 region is CASSLAQGGFEQFF. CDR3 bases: TGTGCCAGCAGCTTAGCCCAGGGGGGGTTTGAGCAGTTCTTC.

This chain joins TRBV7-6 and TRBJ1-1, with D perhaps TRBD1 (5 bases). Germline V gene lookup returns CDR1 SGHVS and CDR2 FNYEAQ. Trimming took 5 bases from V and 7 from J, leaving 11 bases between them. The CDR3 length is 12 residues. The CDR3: CASSPTGSEAFF. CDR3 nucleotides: TGTGCCAGCAGCCCTACAGGCAGTGAAGCTTTCTTT.

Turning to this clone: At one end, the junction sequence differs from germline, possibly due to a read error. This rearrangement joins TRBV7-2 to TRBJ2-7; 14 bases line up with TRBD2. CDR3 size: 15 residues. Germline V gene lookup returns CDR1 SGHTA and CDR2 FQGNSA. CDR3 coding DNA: TGTGCGAGCAGACTAGCGGGGGGGCCGCAATGCGAGCAGTACTTC. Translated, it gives CASRLAGGPQCEQYF.

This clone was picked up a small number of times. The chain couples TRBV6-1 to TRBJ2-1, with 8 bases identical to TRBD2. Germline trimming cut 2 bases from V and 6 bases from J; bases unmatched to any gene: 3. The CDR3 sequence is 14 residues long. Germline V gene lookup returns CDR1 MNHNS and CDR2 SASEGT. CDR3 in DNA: TGTGCCAGCAGTGAACCGGGAGGGTTCAATGAGCAGTTCTTC. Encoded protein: CASSEPGGFNEQFF.

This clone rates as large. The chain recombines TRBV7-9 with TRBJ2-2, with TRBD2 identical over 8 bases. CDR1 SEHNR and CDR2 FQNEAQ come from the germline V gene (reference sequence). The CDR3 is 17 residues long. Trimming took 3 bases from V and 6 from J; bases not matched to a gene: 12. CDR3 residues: CASSFKRLAGVAGELFF. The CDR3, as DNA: TGTGCCAGCAGCTTTAAACGGCTAGCGGGCGTAGCCGGGGAGCTGTTTTTT.

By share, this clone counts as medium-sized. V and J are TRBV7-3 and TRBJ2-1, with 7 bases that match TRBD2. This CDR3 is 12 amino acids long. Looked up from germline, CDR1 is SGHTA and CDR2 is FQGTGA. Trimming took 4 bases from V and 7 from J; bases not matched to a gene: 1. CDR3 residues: CASSYGGNEQFF. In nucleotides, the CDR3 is TGTGCCAGCAGCTACGGGGGGAATGAGCAGTTCTTC.

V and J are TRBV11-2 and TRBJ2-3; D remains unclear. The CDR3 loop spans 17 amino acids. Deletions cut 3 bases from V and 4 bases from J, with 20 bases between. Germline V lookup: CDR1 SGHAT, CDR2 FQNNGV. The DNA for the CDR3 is TGTGCCAGCAGCTTGGATCCGCAAGGACCCCAGGCAGATACGCAGTATTTT. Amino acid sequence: CASSLDPQGPQADTQYF.

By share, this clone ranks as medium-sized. DNA for the CDR3: TGTGCCAGCAGTCCCGGGGGGACGGGATCGTACACTGAAGCTTTCTTT. It encodes CASSPGGTGSYTEAFF. The J gene is TRBJ1-1, the V gene TRBV27; D is perhaps TRBD1 (5 bases). The CDR3 covers 16 residues. Germline values: CDR1 MNHEY, CDR2 SMNVEV (reference sequence). Trimming took off 5 bases at V and 3 bases at J, with 19 bases between the two ends.

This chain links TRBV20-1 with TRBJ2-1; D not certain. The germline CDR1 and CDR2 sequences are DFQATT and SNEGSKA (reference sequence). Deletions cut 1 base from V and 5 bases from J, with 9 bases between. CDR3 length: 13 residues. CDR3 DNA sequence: TGCAGTGCTAGAGGGGATTGGGACAATGAGCAGTTCTTC. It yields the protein CSARGDWDNEQFF.